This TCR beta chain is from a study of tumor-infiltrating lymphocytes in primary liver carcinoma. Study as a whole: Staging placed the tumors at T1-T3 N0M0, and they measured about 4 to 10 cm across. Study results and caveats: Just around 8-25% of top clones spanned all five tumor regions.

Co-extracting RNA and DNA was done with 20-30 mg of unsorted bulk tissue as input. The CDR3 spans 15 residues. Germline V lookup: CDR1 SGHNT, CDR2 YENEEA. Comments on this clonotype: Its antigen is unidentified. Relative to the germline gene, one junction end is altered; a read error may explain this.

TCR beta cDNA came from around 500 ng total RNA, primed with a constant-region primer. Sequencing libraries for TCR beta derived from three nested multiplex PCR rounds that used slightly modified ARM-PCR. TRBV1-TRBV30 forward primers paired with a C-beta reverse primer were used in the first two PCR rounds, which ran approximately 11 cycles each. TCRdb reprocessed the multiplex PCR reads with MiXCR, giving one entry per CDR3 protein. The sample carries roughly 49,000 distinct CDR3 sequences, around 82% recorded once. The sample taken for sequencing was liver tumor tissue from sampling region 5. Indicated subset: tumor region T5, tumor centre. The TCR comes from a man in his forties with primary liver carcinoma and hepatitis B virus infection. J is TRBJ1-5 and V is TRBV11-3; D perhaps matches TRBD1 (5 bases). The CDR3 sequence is CASSLDLGLAHPQHF. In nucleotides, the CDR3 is TGTGCTAGCAGCTTAGATCTGGGGCTGGCTCATCCCCAGCATTTT.